This TCR beta chain stems from a study of liver allograft versus peripheral blood T cells. In the study overall: Blood and transplanted-liver T cell receptor repertoires from recipients were compared.

By share of the sample, this clonotype is medium-sized. Its cognate antigen is unknown. Overall study results and limits: Liver allograft T cell receptor repertoires were reported to differ from peripheral blood repertoires.

Via MiXCR, TCRdb re-called the reads, giving one row per CDR3 protein. The sample consists of about 1,900 distinct CDR3 sequences, around a sixth of them appearing once. The sequence came from a human patient who had a liver transplant. Some T cells may be supplied by the graft donor.

The CDR3 DNA is TGTGCCAGCAGTTTGACCTCTCGGGGGATGGTCTACGAGCAGTACTTC. It translates to CASSLTSRGMVYEQYF. The V gene is TRBV28, the J gene TRBJ2-7; D might be TRBD2 (6 bases). The CDR3 spans 16 residues. Trimming pared 3 bases from V and 3 bases from J, leaving 18 bases between. CDR1 and CDR2 (germline): MDHEN, SYDVKM.